This is a list of T cell receptor beta chains from one sample in a study of blood T cell repertoires in COVID-19. Some clones are missing from TCRdb's copy, which holds only in-frame ones; the method was immunoSEQ multiplex PCR. The table has about 88,000 clones, about 88% seen once. The sequenced sample consisted of peripheral blood. The receptors were gathered from a woman aged 80 or over with acute or convalescent COVID-19. The CDR3 runs from the conserved cysteine through the conserved F or W. The D gene is left open where the match is weak. The size entry is marked missing in some rows and otherwise reads once, few, many or a size class.

v_call,clone_size,d_call,j_call,cdr3_length,cdr3_nt,cdr3_aa
TRBV7-2,.,.,TRBJ2-5,15,TGTGCCAGCAGCTTAGGGTCAGTATACCAAGAGACCCAGTACTTC,CASSLGSVYQETQYF
TRBV5-1,.,TRBD2,TRBJ2-1,16,TGCGCCAGCAGCCACCGGACACCCAGGGAGGGCGATGAGCAGTTCTTC,CASSHRTPREGDEQFF
TRBV6-5,.,TRBD2,TRBJ2-1,15,TGTGCCAGCAGTCCACCGGGACTAGCGGGCAATGAGCAGTTCTTC,CASSPPGLAGNEQFF
TRBV5-1,once,.,TRBJ1-2,15,TGCGCCAGCAGCTTGGATTCCCGGCAGGGCTATGGCTACACCTTC,CASSLDSRQGYGYTF
TRBV18,.,TRBD2,TRBJ2-5,18,TGTGCCAGCTCACCATTGGGACTAGCGGGGGCATCCCAAGAGACCCAGTACTTC,CASSPLGLAGASQETQYF
TRBV7-8,.,TRBD2,TRBJ2-3,17,TGTGCCAGCAGCTTAGTGGTGACTAGCGGGGGTTGGGGTACGCAGTATTTT,CASSLVVTSGGWGTQYF
TRBV18,.,TRBD1,TRBJ1-1,17,TGTGCCAGCTCACCACCCTGGGGGCAGGGGGCGAACACTGAAGCTTTCTTT,CASSPPWGQGANTEAFF
TRBV10-3,.,TRBD1,TRBJ2-7,15,TGTGCCATCAGTGAGTCCCACAGGGGCTCCTACGAGCAGTACTTC,CAISESHRGSYEQYF
TRBV30,.,TRBD2,TRBJ2-1,13,TGTGCCTGGAGCCTAGCGGGGGCGGGTGAGCAGTTCTTC,CAWSLAGAGEQFF
TRBV11-3,.,TRBD2,TRBJ2-1,16,TGTGCCAGCAGCTTACAAGCGGGGAGCTCCTACAATGAGCAGTTCTTC,CASSLQAGSSYNEQFF
TRBV11-1,.,TRBD1,TRBJ2-3,15,TGTGCCAGCAGCACGCGACAGGGTGACACAGATACGCAGTATTTT,CASSTRQGDTDTQYF
TRBV7-7,.,.,TRBJ2-1,13,TGTGCTAGCAGCTTAGACGGGATTGATGAGCAGTTCTTC,CASSLDGIDEQFF
TRBV7-2,.,TRBD1,TRBJ1-2,16,TGTGCCAGCAGGCCGACAGGGGGACCGGGCCTATATGGCTACACCTTC,CASRPTGGPGLYGYTF
TRBV19,.,TRBD1,TRBJ1-1,19,TGTGCCAGTAGCGGGAGGAGCGGGACAGGGGGCCTCATGAACACTGAAGCTTTCTTT,CASSGRSGTGGLMNTEAFF
TRBV5-1,.,.,TRBJ2-1,15,TGCGCCAGCAGCTTGGCCGGGGGTGCCCACAATGAGCAGTTCTTC,CASSLAGGAHNEQFF
TRBV7-9,.,.,TRBJ1-1,15,TGTGCCAGCAGCTTAGCTAAACGGGCGGGCACTGAAGCTTTCTTT,CASSLAKRAGTEAFF
TRBV6-5,.,TRBD1,TRBJ1-2,14,TGTGCCAGCAGTCCCGGGACAGGGCACTATGGCTACACCTTC,CASSPGTGHYGYTF
TRBV28,.,TRBD1,TRBJ1-2,14,TGTGCCAGCAGTTTTGGGGCAGGGGGCAAGGGCTACACCTTC,CASSFGAGGKGYTF
TRBV4-3,few,.,TRBJ1-1,13,TGCGCCAGCAGCGAGCAGCAGGGGACATCAGCTTTCTTT,CASSEQQGTSAFF
TRBV7-2,.,.,TRBJ2-2,14,TGTGCCAGCAGCCCTTCCTTCCGCACCGGGGAGCTGTTTTTT,CASSPSFRTGELFF
TRBV18,.,.,TRBJ1-2,15,TGTGCCAGCTCACCACAGCAGGGGCCGTCCTATGGCTACACCTTC,CASSPQQGPSYGYTF
TRBV5-4,.,TRBD2,TRBJ2-7,14,TGTGCCAGCAGCTTGGGGGGCGGGGGGACCGAGCAGTACTTC,CASSLGGGGTEQYF
TRBV5-1,.,.,TRBJ1-4,15,TGCGCCAGCAGCTCAATGGCAGGGGAGGGCGAAAAACTGTTTTTT,CASSSMAGEGEKLFF
TRBV30,.,.,TRBJ1-4,12,TGTGCCTGGTCCTCCGCGGGAGAAAAACTGTTTTTT,CAWSSAGEKLFF
TRBV15,.,TRBD2,TRBJ2-1,13,TGTGCCACCAGCATAATAGCGGGAGCTGAGCAGTTCTTC,CATSIIAGAEQFF
TRBV3-1/TRBV3-2,.,.,TRBJ2-5,15,TGTGCCAGCAGCCAAGATCCGCAGGGCCAAGAGACCCAGTACTTC,CASSQDPQGQETQYF
TRBV19,once,.,TRBJ1-4,14,TGTGCCAGTAGCGAGTATCAGGGAATTGAAAAACTGTTTTTT,CASSEYQGIEKLFF
TRBV30,.,.,TRBJ1-6,16,TGTGCCTGGAGTGTACTAGACATCTTTTACGATTCACCCCTCCACTTT,CAWSVLDIFYDSPLHF
TRBV20-1,few,.,TRBJ1-1,10,TGCAGTGCTAGAGTCGGTGAAGCTTTCTTT,CSARVGEAFF
TRBV19,.,TRBD1,TRBJ1-6,15,TGTGCCAGTAGTGACAGGGGGCCTGTTTATTCACCCCTCCACTTT,CASSDRGPVYSPLHF